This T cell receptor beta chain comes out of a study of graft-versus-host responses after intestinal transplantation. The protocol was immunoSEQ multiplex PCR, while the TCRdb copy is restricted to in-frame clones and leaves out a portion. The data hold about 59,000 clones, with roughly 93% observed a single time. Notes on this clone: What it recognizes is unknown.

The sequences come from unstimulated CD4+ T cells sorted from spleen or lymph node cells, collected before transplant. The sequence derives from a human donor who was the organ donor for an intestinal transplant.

The CDR3 loop reads CASSMDRSAGTQYF. As DNA, the CDR3 is TGCGCCAGCAGCATGGACAGGTCCGCGGGGACCCAGTACTTC. V usage is TRBV4-3 and J usage is TRBJ2-5; 7 nucleotides line up with TRBD1. The CDR3 is 14 residues long. V shed 5 bases, J shed 7 bases, and the junction held 10 bases outside the gene matches. Germline CDR1 LGHNA, CDR2 YSLEER.